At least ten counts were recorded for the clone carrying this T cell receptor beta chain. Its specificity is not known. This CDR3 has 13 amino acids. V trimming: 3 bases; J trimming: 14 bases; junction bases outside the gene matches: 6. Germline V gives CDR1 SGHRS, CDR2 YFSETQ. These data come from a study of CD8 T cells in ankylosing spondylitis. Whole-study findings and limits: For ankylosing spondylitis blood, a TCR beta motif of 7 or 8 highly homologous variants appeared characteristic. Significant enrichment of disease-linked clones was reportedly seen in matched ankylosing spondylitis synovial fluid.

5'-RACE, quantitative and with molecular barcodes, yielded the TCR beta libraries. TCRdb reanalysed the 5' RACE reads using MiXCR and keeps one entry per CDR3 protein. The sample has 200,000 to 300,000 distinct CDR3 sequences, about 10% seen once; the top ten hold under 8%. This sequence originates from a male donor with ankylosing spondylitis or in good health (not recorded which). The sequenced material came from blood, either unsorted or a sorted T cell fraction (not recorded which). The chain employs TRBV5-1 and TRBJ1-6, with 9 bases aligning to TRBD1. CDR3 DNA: TGCGCCAGCAGCTACGGGACAGGGTTCACCCTCCACTTT. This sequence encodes CASSYGTGFTLHF.